Each of the 12 T cell receptor beta chains below was sequenced from the same sample in a study of shared clonotypes between healthy human individuals. Clones were sequenced by immunoSEQ multiplex PCR, and TCRdb holds only the in-frame ones, with some missing. The sample includes about 1.5 million clones, 95% to 97% seen only once; the top ten take about 1%. Input material: naive CD4+ T cells sorted from blood. Subset of the sample: CD45RA+ positively selected. The receptors come from a man younger than 40 in good health.

The rearrangement joins TRBV5-5 to TRBJ1-1, with D possibly matching TRBD1 (5 bases). Looked up from germline, CDR1 is SGHKS and CDR2 is YYEKEE (reference sequence). Trimming removed 1 base at V and 10 bases at J, with 11 bases between. The CDR3 loop spans 12 amino acids. The CDR3 spells CASSLSGLAAFF. The CDR3 DNA is TGTGCCAGCAGCTTGTCAGGGTTAGCAGCTTTCTTT.

V usage is TRBV5-4 and J usage is TRBJ2-2; no reliable D call. The CDR3 has 15 residues. With 4 bases removed from V and 1 base from J, the gap between germline ends came to 11 bases. Germline CDR1 reads SGHNT; CDR2 reads YYREEE (reference sequence). CDR3 region: CASSPVVKNTGELFF. DNA of the CDR3: TGTGCCAGCAGCCCCGTCGTCAAGAACACCGGGGAGCTGTTTTTT.

The genes are TRBV15 and TRBJ2-1; the D gene is possibly TRBD2 (6 bases). V was trimmed by 1 base and J by 3 bases, leaving 13 bases between them. The CDR3 length is 16 residues. CDR1 LNHNV and CDR2 YYDKDF come from the germline V gene (reference sequence). CDR3 DNA sequence: TGTGCCACCAGCAGAGCGGGAGCAGCCCTCTACAATGAGCAGTTCTTC. It encodes CATSRAGAALYNEQFF.

The rearrangement uses TRBV6-1 and TRBJ1-5, with 8 bases matching TRBD1. The germline V gene has CDR1 MNHNS and CDR2 SASEGT. Germline trimming cut 2 bases from V and 0 bases from J; bases unmatched to any gene: 6. This CDR3 has 17 residues. CDR3 in amino acids: CASSEYGTGSSNQPQHF. CDR3 in DNA: TGTGCCAGCAGTGAATATGGGACAGGCAGTAGCAATCAGCCCCAGCATTTT.

The CDR3 protein is CASSFLGTAKSTDTQYF. The CDR3 nucleotides are TGTGCCAGCAGTTTCCTTGGGACAGCCAAATCCACAGATACGCAGTATTTT. The V gene is TRBV28, the J gene TRBJ2-3, with TRBD1 identical over 7 bases. Germline CDR1 and CDR2: MDHEN and SYDVKM. The CDR3 totals 17 residues. V was clipped by 3 bases and J by 2 bases; unmatched bases: 11.

This clone was detected only once. The V and J genes are TRBV19 and TRBJ2-3, with no clear D. The CDR3 consists of 13 residues. The V end lost 7 bases, the J end lost 0 bases, and 8 bases lay between the germline ends. In germline, CDR1 is LNHDA, CDR2 SQIVND (reference sequence). The CDR3 protein is CASTLGSTDTQYF. CDR3 nucleotides: TGTGCCAGTACCCTCGGTAGCACAGATACGCAGTATTTT.

The chain recombines TRBV6-1 with TRBJ1-1, with D possibly being TRBD1 (5 bases). The V end was cut by 0 bases, the J end by 2 bases, with 16 bases between. The CDR3 runs 17 residues. Germline assignment: CDR1 MNHNS and CDR2 SASEGT. CDR3 nucleotides: TGTGCCAGCAGTGAAGCTCCCTCAGGGCCGGTCAACACTGAAGCTTTCTTT. It encodes CASSEAPSGPVNTEAFF.

In regard to this clone: Other DNA variants within this sample encode the same CDR3. Written as DNA, the CDR3 is TGTGCCAGCAGCTTGGGCGGGCCAAGCACAGATACGCAGTATTTT. This sequence encodes CASSLGGPSTDTQYF. The chain combines TRBV5-4 with TRBJ2-3; tentatively, D is TRBD2 (5 bases). Germline V lookup: CDR1 SGHNT, CDR2 YYREEE (reference sequence). There are 15 residues in the CDR3. Between the trimmed V and J ends, which lost 0 bases and 0 bases, there was a span of 8 bases.

This rearrangement joins TRBV7-2 to TRBJ2-1; 7 bases are shared with TRBD2. The V segment lost 5 bases and the J segment 5 bases; nucleotides outside the gene matches: 6. This CDR3 comprises 14 residues. CDR1 and CDR2 (germline): SGHTA, FQGNSA. In nucleotides, the CDR3 is TGTGCCAGCAGCACAGCCGGGACTAACAATGAGCAGTTCTTC. Its protein product is CASSTAGTNNEQFF.

The CDR3 region has the DNA TGTGCCAGCAGTTACGGCACTGAAGCTTTCTTT. Protein product: CASSYGTEAFF. The chain recombines TRBV6-6 with TRBJ1-1; D is undetermined. The V gene's germline CDR1 is MNHNY and CDR2 SVGAGI (reference sequence). The CDR3 runs 11 residues. Trimming left V 2 bases short and J 4 bases short, with 2 bases between.

This chain connects TRBV29-1 to TRBJ1-1; D might be TRBD1 (5 bases). Trimming left V 4 bases short and J 5 bases short, with 11 bases between. The CDR3 length is 12 residues. Per the germline V gene, CDR1 is SQVTM and CDR2 is ANQGSEA. Here the CDR3 reads CSVGGGWTEAFF. DNA for the CDR3: TGCAGCGTTGGGGGGGGTTGGACTGAAGCTTTCTTT. The complete variable domain, with remaining parts taken from reference TRBV29-1 and TRBJ1-1, reads SAVISQKPSRDICQRGTSLTIQCQVDSQVTMMFWYRQQPGQSLTLIATANQGSEATYESGFVIDKFPISRPNLTFSTLTVSNMSPEDSSIYLCSVGGGWTEAFFGQGTRLTVV.

This clone showed up just once. This chain links TRBV28 with TRBJ1-3; 9 nucleotides align to TRBD1. This CDR3 region has 14 residues. The V segment lost 2 bases and the J segment 10 bases; nucleotides outside the gene matches: 6. From germline, CDR1 is MDHEN and CDR2 SYDVKM. CDR3 residues: CASSLNRGLGTIYF. CDR3 in DNA: TGTGCCAGCAGTTTAAACAGGGGGCTCGGGACCATATATTTT. The full variable domain, rest sourced from reference TRBV28 and TRBJ1-3, is DVKVTQSSRYLVKRTGEKVFLECVQDMDHENMFWYRQDPGLGLRLIYFSYDVKMKEKGDIPEGYSVSREKKERFSLILESASTNQTSMYLCASSLNRGLGTIYFGEGSWLTVV.